These 6 T cell receptor beta chains came from one sample sequenced in a study of blood T cell repertoires in COVID-19. Produced via immunoSEQ multiplex PCR; TCRdb's table is partial and in-frame only. The sample records 200,000 to 300,000 clones, 75% to 85% being singletons. The material sequenced was peripheral blood. Every receptor here comes from a human donor in a cohort sampled during active COVID-19.

This chain joins TRBV11-3 and TRBJ2-1, with TRBD1 matching over 11 bases. The CDR3 has 16 residues. Germline loops: CDR1 SGHNT, CDR2 YENEEA. J gave up 1 base and V 5 bases, and 4 bases lay outside the gene matches. CDR3 residues: CASSRDRGKSYNEQFF. CDR3 coding DNA: TGTGCCAGCAGCCGGGACAGGGGGAAGTCCTACAATGAGCAGTTCTTC. Full variable domain (outside the CDR3, taken from reference TRBV11-3 and TRBJ2-1): EAGVVQSPRYKIIEKKQPVAFWCNPISGHNTLYWYLQNLGQGPELLIRYENEEAVDDSQLPKDRFSAERLKGVDSTLKIQPAELGDSAVYLCASSRDRGKSYNEQFFGPGTRLTVL.

The chain recombines TRBV19 with TRBJ1-5; 8 nucleotides match TRBD1. Germline CDR1 and CDR2: LNHDA and SQIVND (reference sequence). The CDR3 is 14 residues long. J gave up 6 bases and V 6 bases, and 7 bases lay outside the gene matches. The CDR3 coding sequence is TGTGCCAGTAGGAAGACAGGGGTCGGTCAGCCCCAGCATTTT. Its protein product is CASRKTGVGQPQHF.

The chain combines TRBV5-1 with TRBJ1-2; no clear D gene. This CDR3 comprises 17 residues. V was cut by 1 base and J by 4 bases, with 20 bases left in between. From germline, CDR1 is SGHRS and CDR2 YFSETQ. The chain's CDR3 is CASSLFSRPSSGYGYTF. The CDR3 region has the DNA TGCGCCAGCAGCTTGTTTTCCAGACCCTCCAGCGGCTATGGCTACACCTTC.

This clone was found once. The chain couples TRBV30 to TRBJ1-1, with a tentative D call TRBD1 (5 bases). Germline CDR1 is GTSNPN and CDR2 is SVGIG (reference sequence). Trimming cost V 3 bases and J 1 base, with 12 bases left between them. There are 14 residues in the CDR3. Here the CDR3 reads CAWSPPDRNTEAFF. As DNA, the CDR3 is TGTGCCTGGAGCCCCCCCGACAGGAACACTGAAGCTTTCTTT.

The genes are TRBV7-3 and TRBJ2-1; 8 nucleotides agree with TRBD2. V dropped 5 bases and J dropped 9; count of bases not matched to a gene: 9. There are 14 residues in the CDR3. CDR1 is SGHTA and CDR2 is FQGTGA in the germline V gene. The CDR3 region is CASSPLASGFEQFF. CDR3 DNA: TGTGCCAGCAGCCCCTTAGCTAGCGGGTTTGAGCAGTTCTTC. The entire variable domain, with the rest obtained from reference TRBV7-3 and TRBJ2-1, is as follows: GAGVSQTPSNKVTEKGKYVELRCDPISGHTALYWYRQSLGQGPEFLIYFQGTGAADDSGLPNDRFFAVRPEGSVSTLKIQRTERGDSAVYLCASSPLASGFEQFFGPGTRLTVL.

This sequence joins TRBV28 and TRBJ2-4, with a possible D match to TRBD2 (6 bases). Germline assignment: CDR1 MDHEN and CDR2 SYDVKM. V dropped 5 bases and J dropped 0 bases, with 17 bases sitting between them. The CDR3 consists of 17 residues. The CDR3 is CASSPRGGGVAKNIQYF. In nucleotides, the CDR3 is TGTGCCAGCAGTCCCCGCGGTGGAGGGGTAGCCAAAAACATTCAGTACTTC.